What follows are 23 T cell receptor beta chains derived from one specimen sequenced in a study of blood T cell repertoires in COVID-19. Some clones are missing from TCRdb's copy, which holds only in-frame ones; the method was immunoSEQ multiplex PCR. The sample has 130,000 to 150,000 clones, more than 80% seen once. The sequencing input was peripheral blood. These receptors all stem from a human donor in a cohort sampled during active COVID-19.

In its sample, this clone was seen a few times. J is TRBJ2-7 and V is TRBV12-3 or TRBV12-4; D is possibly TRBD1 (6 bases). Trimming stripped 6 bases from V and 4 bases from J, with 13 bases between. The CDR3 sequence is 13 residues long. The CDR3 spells CASSLVQGYEQYF. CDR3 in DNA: TGTGCCAGCAGCCTCGTACAGGGATACGAGCAGTACTTC.

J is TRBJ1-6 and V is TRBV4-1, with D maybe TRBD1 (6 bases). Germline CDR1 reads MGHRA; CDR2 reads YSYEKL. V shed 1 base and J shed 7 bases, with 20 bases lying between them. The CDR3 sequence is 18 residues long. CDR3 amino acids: CASSQGGQSSPPNSPLHF. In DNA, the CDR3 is TGCGCCAGCAGCCAAGGTGGACAGTCCTCTCCTCCAAATTCACCCCTCCACTTT.

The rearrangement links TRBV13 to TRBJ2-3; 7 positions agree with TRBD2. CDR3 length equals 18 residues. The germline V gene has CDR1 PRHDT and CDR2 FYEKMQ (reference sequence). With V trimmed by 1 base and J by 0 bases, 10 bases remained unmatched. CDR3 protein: CASSLVGRGRTSTDTQYF. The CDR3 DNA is TGTGCCAGCAGCTTAGTAGGACGCGGGAGAACTAGCACAGATACGCAGTATTTT.

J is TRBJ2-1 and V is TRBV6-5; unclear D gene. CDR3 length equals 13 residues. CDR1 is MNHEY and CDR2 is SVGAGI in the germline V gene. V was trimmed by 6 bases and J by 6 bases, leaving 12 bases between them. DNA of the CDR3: TGTGCCAGCAGCACTATCCAGAGCAATGAGCAGTTCTTC. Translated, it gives CASSTIQSNEQFF.

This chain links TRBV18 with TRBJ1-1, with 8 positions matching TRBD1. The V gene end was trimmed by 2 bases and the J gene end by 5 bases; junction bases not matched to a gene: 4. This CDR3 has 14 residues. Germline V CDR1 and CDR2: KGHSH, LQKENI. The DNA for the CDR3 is TGTGCCAGCTCACCATTCAGGGGGCGGACTGAAGCTTTCTTT. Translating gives CASSPFRGRTEAFF.

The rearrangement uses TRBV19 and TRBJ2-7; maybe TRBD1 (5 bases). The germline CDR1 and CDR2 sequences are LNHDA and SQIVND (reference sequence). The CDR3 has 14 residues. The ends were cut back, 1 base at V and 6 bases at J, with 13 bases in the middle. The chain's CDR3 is CASSIGPGLVEQYF. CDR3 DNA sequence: TGTGCCAGTAGTATAGGCCCAGGGTTGGTCGAGCAGTACTTC.

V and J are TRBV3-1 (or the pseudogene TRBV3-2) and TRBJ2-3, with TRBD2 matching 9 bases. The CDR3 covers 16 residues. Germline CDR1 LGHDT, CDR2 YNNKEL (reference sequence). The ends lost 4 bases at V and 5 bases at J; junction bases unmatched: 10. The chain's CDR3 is CASSPPSRGGGDTQYF. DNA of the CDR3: TGTGCCAGCAGCCCCCCTTCGCGGGGGGGTGGAGATACGCAGTATTTT.

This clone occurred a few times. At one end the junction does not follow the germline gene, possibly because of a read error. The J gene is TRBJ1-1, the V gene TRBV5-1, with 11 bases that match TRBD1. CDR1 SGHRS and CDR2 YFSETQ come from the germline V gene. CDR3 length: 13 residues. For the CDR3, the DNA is TGCGCCAGCAGCCCATCGGGACAGGGGGTTTGGGGCTTT. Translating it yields CASSPSGQGVWGF.

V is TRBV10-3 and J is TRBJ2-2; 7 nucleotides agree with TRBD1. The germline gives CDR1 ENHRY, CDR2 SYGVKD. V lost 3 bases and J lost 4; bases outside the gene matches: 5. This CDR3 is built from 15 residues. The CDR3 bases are TGTGCCATCAGTGAAAAAGCAGGGGGCACCGGGGAGCTGTTTTTT. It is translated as CAISEKAGGTGELFF.

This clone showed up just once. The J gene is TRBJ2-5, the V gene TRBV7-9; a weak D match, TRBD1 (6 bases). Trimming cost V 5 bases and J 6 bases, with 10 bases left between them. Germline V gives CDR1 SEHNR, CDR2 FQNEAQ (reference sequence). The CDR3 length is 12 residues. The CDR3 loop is CASSLGTQTQYF. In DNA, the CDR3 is TGTGCCAGCAGCCTAGGGACACAGACCCAGTACTTC.

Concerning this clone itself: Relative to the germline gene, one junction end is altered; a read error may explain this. Here the CDR3 reads CASSFGGGYNEQFF. The CDR3 DNA is TGTGCTAGCAGCTTTGGCGGGGGTTACAATGAGCAGTTCTTC. The chain uses TRBV7-7 and TRBJ2-1, with TRBD2 identical over 7 bases. Germline V gene sequence: CDR1 SSHAT, CDR2 FNYEAQ (reference sequence). The CDR3 is made up of 14 amino acids.

CDR3 DNA sequence: TGTGCCAGCTCACCGTATCGGACAGGGACTCTTATAAACTCCTACGAGCAGTACTTC. It yields the protein CASSPYRTGTLINSYEQYF. The chain employs TRBV18 and TRBJ2-7, with 8 bases identical to TRBD1. This CDR3 spans 19 amino acids. Losses at the gene ends were 3 bases for V and 0 bases for J; bases not matched to a gene: 16. Germline CDR1 is KGHSH and CDR2 is LQKENI. The entire variable domain, with the rest obtained from reference TRBV18 and TRBJ2-7, is as follows: NAGVMQNPRHLVRRRGQEARLRCSPMKGHSHVYWYRQLPEEGLKFMVYLQKENIIDESGMPKERFSAEFPKEGPSILRIQQVVRGDSAAYFCASSPYRTGTLINSYEQYFGPGTRLTVT.

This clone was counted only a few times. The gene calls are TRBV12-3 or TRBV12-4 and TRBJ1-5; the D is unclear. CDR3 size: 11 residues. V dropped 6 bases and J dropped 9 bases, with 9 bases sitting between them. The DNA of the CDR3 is TGTGCCAGCAGCCCCGGTGGGCCCCAGCATTTT. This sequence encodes CASSPGGPQHF.

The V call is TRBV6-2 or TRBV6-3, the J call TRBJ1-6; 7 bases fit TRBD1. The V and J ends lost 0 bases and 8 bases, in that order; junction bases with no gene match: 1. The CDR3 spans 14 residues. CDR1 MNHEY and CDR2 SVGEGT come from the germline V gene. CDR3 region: CASSYSGTDSPLHF. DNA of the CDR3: TGTGCCAGCAGTTACTCTGGGACAGATTCACCCCTCCACTTT.

The CDR3 loop is CARSLCRDSQNIQYF. DNA of the CDR3: TGTGCCAGAAGCTTGTGTAGGGACAGCCAAAACATTCAGTACTTC. The J gene is TRBJ2-4, the V gene TRBV5-3, with 7 positions matching TRBD1. TRBV5-3 is recorded as an ORF, its role being uncertain. There are 15 residues in the CDR3. V dropped 1 base and J dropped 5; count of bases not matched to a gene: 6.

CDR3 sequence (DNA): TGTGCCAGCAGCTTTTCTGCGAAGGGAAACACCATATATTTT. It is translated as CASSFSAKGNTIYF. The chain uses TRBV5-6 and TRBJ1-3; D gene uncertain. V was shortened by 2 bases and J by 4 bases, with 10 bases between the two germline ends. Germline CDR1 and CDR2: SGHDT and YYEEEE. There are 14 residues in the CDR3.

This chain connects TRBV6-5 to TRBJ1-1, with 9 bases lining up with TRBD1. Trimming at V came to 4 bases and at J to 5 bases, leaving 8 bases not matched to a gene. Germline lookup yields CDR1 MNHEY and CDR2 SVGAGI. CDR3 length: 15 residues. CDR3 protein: CASSLQGAVGTEAFF. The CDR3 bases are TGTGCCAGCAGTTTACAGGGGGCGGTTGGGACTGAAGCTTTCTTT.

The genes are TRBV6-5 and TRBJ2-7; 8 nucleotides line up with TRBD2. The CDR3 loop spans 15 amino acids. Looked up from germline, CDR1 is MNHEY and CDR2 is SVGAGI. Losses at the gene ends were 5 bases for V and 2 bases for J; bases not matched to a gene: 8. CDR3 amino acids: CASSPGRGGTYEQYF. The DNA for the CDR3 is TGTGCCAGCAGTCCCGGGAGGGGAGGTACCTACGAGCAGTACTTC.

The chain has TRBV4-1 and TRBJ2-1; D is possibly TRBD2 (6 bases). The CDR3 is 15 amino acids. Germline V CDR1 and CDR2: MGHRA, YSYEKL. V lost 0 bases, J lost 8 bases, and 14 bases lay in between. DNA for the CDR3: TGCGCCAGCAGCCAAGATTGGCCCGGGAGTCATGAGCAGTTCTTC. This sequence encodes CASSQDWPGSHEQFF.

The CDR3 DNA is TGTGCCAGCAGCCAAGCCACTGGAAACACCATATATTTT. It translates to CASSQATGNTIYF. V usage is TRBV3-1 (or the pseudogene TRBV3-2) and J usage is TRBJ1-3; D is ambiguous. Trimming cost V 1 base and J 2 bases, with 3 bases left between them. Germline V gene sequence: CDR1 LGHDT, CDR2 YNNKEL (reference sequence). The CDR3 has 13 residues.

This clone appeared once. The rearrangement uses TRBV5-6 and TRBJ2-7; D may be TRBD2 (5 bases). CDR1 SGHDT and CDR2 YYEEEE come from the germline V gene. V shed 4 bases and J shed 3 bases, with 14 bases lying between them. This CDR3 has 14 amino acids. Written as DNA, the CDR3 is TGTGCCAGCAGCGCCGGCTCGGGATTCTACGAGCAGTACTTC. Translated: CASSAGSGFYEQYF.

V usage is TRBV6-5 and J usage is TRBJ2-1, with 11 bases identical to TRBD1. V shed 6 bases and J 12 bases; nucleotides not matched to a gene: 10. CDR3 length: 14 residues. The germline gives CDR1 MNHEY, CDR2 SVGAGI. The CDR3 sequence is CASRAGQGAFGQFF. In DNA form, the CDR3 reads TGTGCCAGCAGGGCCGGACAGGGGGCCTTCGGGCAGTTCTTC.

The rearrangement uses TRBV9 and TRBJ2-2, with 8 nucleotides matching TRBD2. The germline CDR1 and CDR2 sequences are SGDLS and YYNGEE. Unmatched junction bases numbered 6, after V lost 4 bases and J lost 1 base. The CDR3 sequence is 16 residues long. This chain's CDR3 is CASSLRGLENTGELFF. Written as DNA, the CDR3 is TGTGCCAGCAGCCTCCGGGGACTAGAGAACACCGGGGAGCTGTTTTTT.